The 15 T cell receptor beta chains below come from one sample, sequenced in a study of neurological immune-mediated disorders. TCRdb processed the 5' RACE reads anew with MiXCR; each CDR3 protein has one entry. The sample comprises some 46,000 distinct CDR3 sequences, around 4% of which are singletons, and 5.5% to 6% rests with the top ten. The source material was PBMCs. Receptors were obtained from an older woman with multiple sclerosis.

V usage is TRBV3-1 and J usage is TRBJ2-5; 10 bases fit TRBD2. Germline CDR1 is LGHDT and CDR2 is YNNKEL (reference sequence). After removal of 11 bases from V and 5 bases from J, the junction contained 8 bases not matched to a gene. The CDR3 runs to 13 residues. The CDR3 here is CASKRGGMETQYF. CDR3 DNA: TGTGCCTCGAAGCGGGGGGGAATGGAGACCCAGTACTTC.

This clonotype has ten or more counts. This chain links TRBV10-3 with TRBJ2-7, with D unclear. Germline CDR1 ENHRY, CDR2 SYGVKD. Trimming removed 10 bases at V and 0 bases at J, with 10 bases between. The CDR3 length is 12 residues. CDR3 residues: CATSGASYEQYV. CDR3 DNA: TGTGCCACCTCAGGAGCCTCCTACGAGCAGTACGTC.

This clonotype was picked up many times. This chain joins TRBV30 and TRBJ1-1, with no clear D. The CDR3 has 14 amino acids. With 0 bases removed from V and 1 base from J, the gap between germline ends came to 9 bases. Germline V gene data show CDR1 as GTSNPN and CDR2 as SVGIG (reference sequence). The DNA of the CDR3 is TGTGCCTGGAGTGTAAGCCTGAAGAACACTGAAGCTTTCTTT. Its protein is CAWSVSLKNTEAFF.

This clonotype was observed a handful of times. Germline is not matched at one junction end, which may reflect a read error. J is TRBJ1-5 and V is TRBV7-8; D is uncertain. The V gene's germline CDR1 is SGHVS and CDR2 FQNEAQ. CDR3 length: 13 residues. CDR3 DNA sequence: TGTGCCAGCAGCTTAGAAAGGGATCAGCCCCAGAATTTT. Translation gives CASSLERDQPQNF.

This clonotype is labeled as medium-sized. The V call is TRBV20-1, the J call TRBJ2-2, with 11 bases aligning to TRBD2. The CDR3 runs 15 residues. V lost 2 bases and J lost 5; bases outside the gene matches: 4. CDR1 is DFQATT, CDR2 SNEGSKA, per germline (reference sequence). The CDR3 nucleotides are TGCAGTGCTAGACTAGCGGGAGGAGGAACCGGGGAGCTGTTTTTT. Protein: CSARLAGGGTGELFF.

This chain links TRBV10-1 with TRBJ2-3, with a possible D match to TRBD1 (5 bases). The CDR3 runs to 12 residues. V was pared by 5 bases and J by 5 bases, with 8 bases between. The germline gives CDR1 WNHNN, CDR2 SYGVQD (reference sequence). Here the CDR3 DNA reads TGCGCCAGCAGTCCGGACATAGATACGCAGTATTTT. This gives the protein CASSPDIDTQYF.

This clonotype occurred many times. The chain recombines TRBV25-1 with TRBJ1-4, with D possibly being TRBD1 (6 bases). V lost 2 bases and J 7 bases, leaving 8 bases between the germline ends. Germline assignment: CDR1 MGHDK and CDR2 SYGVNS. This CDR3 has 13 residues. The CDR3 spells CASSEQGREKLFF. CDR3 coding DNA: TGTGCCAGCAGTGAACAGGGGCGTGAAAAACTGTTTTTT.

The chain combines TRBV12-3 or TRBV12-4 with TRBJ2-3; D perhaps matches TRBD2 (5 bases). This CDR3 is 14 amino acids long. V was pared by 2 bases and J by 0 bases, with 6 bases between. CDR3 in DNA: TGTGCCAGCAGTTTACGGACTAGCACAGATACGCAGTATTTT. Amino acids: CASSLRTSTDTQYF.

This clonotype came up many times. CDR3 residues: CASSSTETYEQYV. CDR3 nucleotide sequence: TGTGCCAGCAGCTCGACGGAAACCTACGAGCAGTACGTC. The V and J genes are TRBV5-6 and TRBJ2-7; D remains ambiguous. CDR3 length equals 13 residues. Deletions cut 3 bases from V and 2 bases from J, with 9 bases between. Germline assignment: CDR1 SGHDT and CDR2 YYEEEE.

This clonotype was counted at least ten times. The gene calls are TRBV7-3 and TRBJ1-1; tentatively, D is TRBD1 (6 bases). Between the trimmed V and J ends, which lost 5 bases and 5 bases, there was a span of 15 bases. This CDR3 contains 14 residues. Germline CDR1 is SGHTA and CDR2 is FQGTGA. CDR3: CASSPGGAETEAFF. The CDR3 DNA is TGTGCCAGCAGCCCGGGGGGGGCAGAAACTGAAGCTTTCTTT.

This clonotype was observed many times. The J gene is TRBJ2-7, the V gene TRBV3-1; D gene ambiguous. Germline loops: CDR1 LGHDT, CDR2 YNNKEL (reference sequence). CDR3 length: 15 amino acids. The ends were cut back, 1 base at V and 4 bases at J, with 14 bases in the middle. The CDR3 DNA reads as TGTGCCAGCAGCCAAGTGGAGCGTCGTCCTTACGAGCAGTACGTC. Amino acids: CASSQVERRPYEQYV.

This chain links TRBV7-2 with TRBJ1-1, with D unresolved. V was pared by 5 bases and J by 5 bases, with 6 bases between. This CDR3 comprises 11 residues. Germline CDR1 is SGHTA and CDR2 is FQGNSA. CDR3: CASSALTEAFF. The CDR3 region has the DNA TGTGCCAGCAGCGCCTTAACTGAAGCTTTCTTT.

This clonotype has more than one count but fewer than ten. The rearrangement joins TRBV20-1 to TRBJ2-3, with D unresolved. Germline-derived CDR1 and CDR2 are DFQATT and SNEGSKA (reference sequence). Trimming left V 0 bases short and J 2 bases short, with 9 bases between. This CDR3 spans 14 amino acids. The CDR3 nucleotides are TGCAGTGCTAGAGATACGGCGGCCACAGATACGCAGTATTTT. This codes for CSARDTAATDTQYF.

Points on this clonotype: One end of the junction is discordant with germline, which a read error may explain. V is TRBV15 and J is TRBJ1-5; D gene uncertain. This CDR3 comprises 12 residues. Per germline, CDR1 LNHNV and CDR2 YYDKDF (reference sequence). The CDR3 here is CATQAGNQPQNF. The CDR3 coding sequence is TGTGCCACCCAGGCGGGGAATCAGCCCCAGAATTTT.

In this sample, this clonotype turned up many times. This chain links TRBV5-1 with TRBJ1-5, with D perhaps matching TRBD1 (5 bases). Deletions cut 4 bases from V and 7 bases from J, with 12 bases between. CDR1 and CDR2 (germline): SGHRS, YFSETQ. This CDR3 comprises 13 residues. The CDR3 loop reads CASSPRGDQPQHF. The CDR3 region has the DNA TGCGCCAGCAGCCCCCGTGGGGACCAGCCCCAGCATTTT.